A selection of T cell receptor beta chains follows, all from one sample in a study of beta chain features in type 1 diabetes. Method: immunoSEQ multiplex PCR; TCRdb's copy keeps in-frame clones and lacks some. Here the sample spans just over 600,000 clones, roughly 16% being singletons. Sequenced sample: naive CD4+ T cells from blood. The receptor source for this set is a man younger than 35 in good health. Both conserved end residues are part of each CDR3. Fields, in order: D gene, V gene, J gene, CDR3 protein. D genes are given only for firm matches.

.	TRBV28	TRBJ1-2	CASRPQGVMGYTF
TRBD1	TRBV7-2	TRBJ1-2	CASSSGQGLPDTF
.	TRBV29-1	TRBJ1-5	CSVRRAWVRNQPQHF
.	TRBV10-3	TRBJ1-6	CAISQGNNSPLHF
TRBD2	TRBV11-2	TRBJ2-1	CASRPTSGGSYNEQFF
.	TRBV6-6	TRBJ2-4	CASSPTRLGIQYF
TRBD1	TRBV7-2	TRBJ1-2	CASSLAPDRVYGYTF
.	TRBV7-3	TRBJ2-5	CASSLTVEETQYF
.	TRBV15	TRBJ2-2	CATSSPTGELFF
.	TRBV10-3	TRBJ2-3	CAISDSTDTQYF
TRBD2	TRBV5-1	TRBJ2-2	CASSFKAGAAAGELFF
TRBD1	TRBV9	TRBJ2-3	CASSGGTDFSTDTQYF
TRBD2	TRBV5-1	TRBJ2-1	CASSLAGTSGANEQFF
.	TRBV7-9	TRBJ1-5	CASSLGLAGSNQPQHF
.	TRBV5-1	TRBJ2-7	CASSSGDFSYEQYF
.	TRBV4-3	TRBJ1-2	CASSQDRTGGYTF
TRBD2	TRBV15	TRBJ2-7	CATSRDDGGGYEQYF
.	TRBV18	TRBJ2-5	CASSPGGETQYF
TRBD1	TRBV5-1	TRBJ1-3	CASSTAGTGGNTIYF
.	TRBV30	TRBJ2-5	CAWKRGKETQYF
.	TRBV18	TRBJ1-5	CASSPEGGVGQPQHF
TRBD1	TRBV25-1	.	CASGQGWGIYEQYF
.	TRBV7-2	TRBJ2-5	CASSLGQTQYF
.	TRBV7-2	TRBJ2-7	CASSLRRGIDEQYF
TRBD1	TRBV7-9	TRBJ2-2	CASSLDRGWTGELFF
.	TRBV7-2	TRBJ1-1	CASSLGGRAGAFF
.	TRBV6-5	TRBJ2-5	CASVARETQYF
TRBD1	TRBV4-1	TRBJ2-7	CASSQDNARRGPNEQYF
TRBD1	TRBV9	TRBJ2-3	CASNPTGGPTDTQYF
TRBD2	TRBV9	TRBJ2-5	CASSPGLVTGQETQYF
TRBD2	TRBV19	TRBJ2-1	CASSGLAGTEQFF
.	TRBV7-3	TRBJ1-3	CASSLTGSSGNTIYF
.	TRBV5-4	TRBJ1-1	CASSLVQGGGTEAFF
.	TRBV6-1	TRBJ1-5	CASCGPGWYSNQPQHF
.	TRBV9	TRBJ2-3	CASSVAGSGGHDTQYF
.	TRBV6-6	TRBJ2-5	CASRRGETQYF
TRBD1	TRBV29-1	TRBJ1-2	CSAHTQGYYGYTF
TRBD2	TRBV7-2	TRBJ2-4	CASSLSGSQNIQYF
.	TRBV18	TRBJ2-5	CASQGRETQYF
.	TRBV12-2	.	CASRLTGTSGTSTDTQHF
.	TRBV6-1	TRBJ2-7	CASIGTYVSYEQYF
.	TRBV7-2	TRBJ2-5	CASSLGGQETQYF
TRBD1	TRBV4-1	TRBJ2-7	CASSPETGRGLEQYF
TRBD2	TRBV9	TRBJ2-1	CASSAGLPTYNEQFF
.	TRBV10-3	TRBJ2-1	CAISVASVNEQFF
TRBD1	TRBV10-3	TRBJ1-3	CAIRSTGGSSGNTIYF
.	TRBV7-8	TRBJ1-5	CASSPRRRRRDQPQHF
TRBD1	TRBV5-4	TRBJ2-7	CASSFRDSNYEQYF
TRBD2	TRBV11-2	TRBJ2-3	CASSLSGKTDTQYF
.	TRBV5-6	TRBJ1-6	CASSYGTALPPLHF
.	TRBV20-1	TRBJ1-1	CSARRVEAFF
TRBD1	TRBV5-6	TRBJ2-2	CASNSLTGGNTGELFF
.	TRBV28	TRBJ2-7	CASSPRPGHFYEQYF
.	TRBV5-4	TRBJ2-2	CASSLVAGELFF
.	TRBV10-3	TRBJ1-1	CAIKDSTAEAFF